These 26 T cell receptor beta chains came from one sample sequenced in a study of beta chain features in type 1 diabetes. Expressed TCRB transcripts were sequenced, since all the RNA that had been isolated was reverse transcribed. The repertoire was sequenced with immunoSEQ multiplex PCR; TCRdb's copy has only in-frame clones and lacks some. The sample has 300,000 to 450,000 clones; 10% to 15% are singletons. These receptors have no known antigen. Findings of the study overall: Shorter TCRB CDR3s, moderately but significantly so, marked every one of the four CD4+ subsets in Type 1 diabetes patients.

What was sequenced was naive CD4+ T cells from blood. The receptors originated from a woman aged 18-29 years with type 1 diabetes.

This clone was observed a few times. The rearrangement uses TRBV5-6 and TRBJ2-3, with 7 bases fitting TRBD2. With V trimmed by 4 bases and J by 8 bases, 7 bases remained unmatched. This CDR3 region has 13 residues. The V gene's germline CDR1 is SGHDT and CDR2 YYEEEE. In nucleotides, the CDR3 is TGTGCCAGCAGCGTACTCAGGGAGGGTACGCAGTATTTT. Protein product: CASSVLREGTQYF.

In this sample, this clone turned up a few times. The V gene is TRBV2, the J gene TRBJ2-1, with 7 bases lining up with TRBD2. CDR3 size: 15 residues. Germline V CDR1 and CDR2: SNHLY, FYNNEI. The V and J ends lost 8 bases and 4 bases, in that order; junction bases with no gene match: 11. The CDR3 DNA is TGTGCCAGCTCGAGCTCGGGGGGAACGTACAATGAGCAGTTCTTC. Translated, it gives CASSSSGGTYNEQFF.

V and J are TRBV4-3 and TRBJ2-3; no definite D call. From germline, CDR1 is LGHNA and CDR2 YSLEER. The CDR3 loop spans 14 amino acids. V was trimmed by 4 bases and J by 2 bases, leaving 10 bases between them. The CDR3 DNA reads TGCGCCAGCAGCCCTCTCCCGTACACAGATACGCAGTATTTT. This gives the protein CASSPLPYTDTQYF.

This clone was found a few times. The chain is built from TRBV30 and TRBJ2-7; D gene unclear. The CDR3 has 12 amino acids. Germline CDR1 reads GTSNPN; CDR2 reads SVGIG (reference sequence). V gave up 2 bases and J gave up 4 bases, with 9 bases separating them. The CDR3 DNA reads as TGTGCCTGGAGTCCCCCTTCTTACGAGCAGTACTTC. This codes for CAWSPPSYEQYF.

The genes are TRBV5-4 and TRBJ1-1; 7 bases match TRBD1. The CDR3 has 16 amino acids. V was clipped by 6 bases and J by 6 bases; unmatched bases: 17. Germline CDR1 and CDR2: SGHNT and YYREEE (reference sequence). The DNA for the CDR3 is TGTGCCAGCACCGGACACCTTCGACAGGGTGCTGCTGAAGCTTTCTTT. This encodes CASTGHLRQGAAEAFF.

This clone came up a few times. The chain has TRBV20-1 and TRBJ1-2; D uncertain. Per germline, CDR1 DFQATT and CDR2 SNEGSKA (reference sequence). The V and J ends lost 6 bases and 10 bases respectively, with 9 bases between them. This CDR3 has 9 amino acids. The DNA for the CDR3 is TGCAGTGCCCAGGAAGCCTACACCTTC. Amino acid sequence: CSAQEAYTF.

CDR3 DNA sequence: TGTGCCAGCAGTGAAACTCAGGGTGACGAGCAGTACTTC. This codes for CASSETQGDEQYF. The chain combines TRBV6-1 with TRBJ2-7; tentative D call: TRBD1 (5 bases). This CDR3 spans 13 amino acids. Germline values: CDR1 MNHNS, CDR2 SASEGT. The V end lost 2 bases, the J end lost 5 bases, and 10 bases lay between the germline ends.

This clone was seen only a few times. The chain couples TRBV27 to TRBJ2-7, with D maybe TRBD2 (6 bases). Trimming took off 3 bases at V and 3 bases at J, with 9 bases between the two ends. CDR1 MNHEY and CDR2 SMNVEV come from the germline V gene (reference sequence). This CDR3 has 13 residues. The CDR3 loop is CASSLWGDYEQYF. CDR3 nucleotides: TGTGCCAGCAGTTTGTGGGGGGACTACGAGCAGTACTTC.

Only one count was recorded for this clone. The chain is built from TRBV5-1 and TRBJ2-5; D might be TRBD2 (5 bases). V dropped 4 bases and J dropped 5 bases, with 21 bases sitting between them. CDR3 size: 16 residues. CDR1 and CDR2 (germline): SGHRS, YFSETQ. CDR3 nucleotide sequence: TGCGCCAGCAGCCGTACCCCAGGACTTGCATTGGAGACCCAGTACTTC. This encodes CASSRTPGLALETQYF.

This clone has a handful of counts. This chain links TRBV7-2 with TRBJ2-3; TRBD2 agrees at 13 bases. With V trimmed by 2 bases and J by 1 base, 6 bases remained unmatched. The CDR3 has 18 residues. CDR1 SGHTA and CDR2 FQGNSA come from the germline V gene. The CDR3 bases are TGTGCCAGCAGCTTACGAGTGACTAGCGGGAGGCGCACAGATACGCAGTATTTT. This codes for CASSLRVTSGRRTDTQYF.

The V and J genes are TRBV11-3 and TRBJ2-7; no definite D call. This CDR3 contains 12 residues. Germline V gene sequence: CDR1 SGHNT, CDR2 YENEEA. V dropped 3 bases and J dropped 5 bases, with 8 bases sitting between them. CDR3 coding DNA: TGTGCCAGCAGCTTGACCGGAGACGAGCAGTACTTC. Translation gives CASSLTGDEQYF.

The chain uses TRBV7-2 and TRBJ1-4; D gene uncertain. The CDR3 totals 14 residues. The V end lost 6 bases, the J end lost 2 bases, and 10 bases lay between the germline ends. CDR1 is SGHTA and CDR2 is FQGNSA in the germline V gene. CDR3 sequence reads: CASRTGLTNEKLFF. Here the CDR3 DNA reads TGTGCCAGCAGGACGGGGTTGACTAATGAAAAACTGTTTTTT.

This clone was seen more than once but under ten times. The chain carries TRBV6-5 and TRBJ2-2; D remains ambiguous. The CDR3 is 13 amino acids. Germline V gives CDR1 MNHEY, CDR2 SVGAGI. Trimming cost V 2 bases and J 3 bases, with 4 bases left between them. In DNA, the CDR3 is TGTGCCAGCAGTTACGTCGACACCGGGGAGCTGTTTTTT. This encodes CASSYVDTGELFF.

This chain joins TRBV6-5 and TRBJ1-5; D is undetermined. CDR1 and CDR2 from the germline V gene are MNHEY and SVGAGI. V was cut by 0 bases and J by 6 bases, with 6 bases left in between. This CDR3 region has 13 residues. This chain's CDR3 is CASSYSRAQPQHF. The CDR3 nucleotides are TGTGCCAGCAGTTACTCGCGGGCTCAGCCCCAGCATTTT.

The CDR3 nucleotides read TGTGCCAGCAGTCCTCCGGGACTAGCGGCAGATACGCAGTATTTT. Protein product: CASSPPGLAADTQYF. The rearrangement links TRBV6-6 to TRBJ2-3; 11 nucleotides match TRBD2. The CDR3 is 15 amino acids. J gave up 4 bases and V 5 bases, and 5 bases lay outside the gene matches. CDR1 MNHNY and CDR2 SVGAGI come from the germline V gene (reference sequence).

This clone was seen more than once but under ten times. This chain links TRBV7-2 with TRBJ2-5; D is possibly TRBD2 (5 bases). V was shortened by 1 base and J by 7 bases, with 16 bases between the two germline ends. Germline V CDR1 and CDR2: SGHTA, FQGNSA. The CDR3 extends over 15 amino acids. CDR3 in amino acids: CASSLEFTGRGTQYF. In nucleotides, the CDR3 is TGTGCCAGCAGCTTAGAATTTACTGGCCGGGGGACCCAGTACTTC. Supplemented by reference TRBV7-2 and TRBJ2-5, the full variable domain reads GAGVSQSPSNKVTEKGKDVELRCDPISGHTALYWYRQSLGQGLEFLIYFQGNSAPDKSGLPSDRFSAERTGGSVSTLTIQRTQQEDSAVYLCASSLEFTGRGTQYFGPGTRLLVL.

The genes are TRBV28 and TRBJ2-7, with 10 nucleotides matching TRBD2. Per the germline V gene, CDR1 is MDHEN and CDR2 is SYDVKM. CDR3 length: 15 amino acids. The trim removed 2 bases at V and 8 bases at J, leaving 9 bases unmatched. DNA of the CDR3: TGTGCCAGCAGTTTAGGGGCTAGCGGGAGCAGTCAGCAGTACTTC. This sequence encodes CASSLGASGSSQQYF.

This clone was counted a few times. The rearrangement links TRBV14 to TRBJ2-4; weak D call: TRBD2 (6 bases). This CDR3 is built from 16 residues. V dropped 0 bases and J dropped 0 bases, with 9 bases sitting between them. In germline, CDR1 is SGHDN, CDR2 FVKESK. The CDR3 spells CASSQDGLLAKNIQYF. The CDR3 DNA is TGTGCCAGCAGCCAAGACGGACTATTAGCCAAAAACATTCAGTACTTC. The full variable domain, its missing parts supplied by reference TRBV14 and TRBJ2-4, is EAGVTQFPSHSVIEKGQTVTLRCDPISGHDNLYWYRRVMGKEIKFLLHFVKESKQDESGMPNNRFLAERTGGTYSTLKVQPAELEDSGVYFCASSQDGLLAKNIQYFGAGTRLSVL.

This clone was counted a few times. The chain employs TRBV25-1 and TRBJ2-7; a weak D match, TRBD2 (5 bases). Germline V gives CDR1 MGHDK, CDR2 SYGVNS. The CDR3 length is 15 residues. The V gene lost 0 bases and the J gene lost 4 bases, with 13 bases spanning the gap. The DNA of the CDR3 is TGTGCCAGCAGTGAATATCGTGTCGGGGAGTACGAGCAGTACTTC. Amino acid sequence: CASSEYRVGEYEQYF.

A few counts support this clone. V is TRBV10-3 and J is TRBJ2-3; 7 nucleotides line up with TRBD2. Germline CDR1 and CDR2: ENHRY and SYGVKD. Germline trimming cut 8 bases from V and 2 bases from J; bases unmatched to any gene: 4. CDR3 length equals 13 residues. CDR3 nucleotide sequence: TGTGCCATCGGAGCGGGGCCCACAGATACGCAGTATTTT. Translated, it gives CAIGAGPTDTQYF.

V usage is TRBV7-8 and J usage is TRBJ2-1; TRBD1 might be the D (6 bases). The CDR3 sequence is 16 residues long. V was pared by 6 bases and J by 4 bases, with 19 bases between. The germline V gene has CDR1 SGHVS and CDR2 FQNEAQ. The CDR3 loop reads CASRPNLGAPYNEQFF. The CDR3 DNA follows: TGTGCCAGCAGACCTAACTTGGGGGCCCCGTACAATGAGCAGTTCTTC.

The V gene is TRBV4-2, the J gene TRBJ2-1; 9 bases agree with TRBD2. The V segment lost 0 bases and the J segment 8 bases; nucleotides outside the gene matches: 14. The CDR3 contains 18 residues. Germline assignment: CDR1 LGHNA and CDR2 YNFKEQ. The CDR3 region has the DNA TGTGCCAGCAGCCAAGAGCGGACGACAGGGACTAGCATCTATGAGCAGTTCTTC. Its translation is CASSQERTTGTSIYEQFF.

With regard to this clone: A junction end diverges from the germline sequence, so it may reflect a read error. The V and J genes are TRBV7-9 and TRBJ2-7, with 7 nucleotides matching TRBD2. CDR1 is SEHNR, CDR2 FQNEAQ, per germline (reference sequence). The CDR3 sequence is 8 residues long. CDR3 nucleotides: TGTGCCAGCAGCCGGGGGGACTTC. Amino acid sequence: CASSRGDF.

The rearrangement links TRBV18 to TRBJ2-1, with TRBD2 matching over 11 bases. Losses at the gene ends were 2 bases for V and 13 bases for J; bases not matched to a gene: 19. The CDR3 runs 18 residues. Per the germline V gene, CDR1 is KGHSH and CDR2 is LQKENI. The CDR3: CASSPTTLMVAGGIPQFF. The DNA of the CDR3 is TGTGCCAGCTCACCAACCACCTTGATGGTAGCGGGAGGGATCCCACAGTTCTTC.

The sample holds a few counts of this clone. The CDR3 DNA sequence: TGTGCCAGCAGCCAAGACGGGACTAGCGGATACGAGCAGTACTTC. This sequence encodes CASSQDGTSGYEQYF. The chain is built from TRBV4-2 and TRBJ2-7; 11 bases line up with TRBD2. Germline V gene lookup returns CDR1 LGHNA and CDR2 YNFKEQ. Trimming took 0 bases from V and 4 from J; bases not matched to a gene: 2. This CDR3 is built from 15 residues.

The sample holds a few counts of this clone. The V call is TRBV12-5, the J call TRBJ2-1; 8 nucleotides line up with TRBD2. The CDR3 runs to 15 residues. Germline trimming cut 2 bases from V and 3 bases from J; bases unmatched to any gene: 3. Germline V gene lookup returns CDR1 LGHNT and CDR2 FRNRAP. The CDR3 DNA reads TGTGCTAGTGGTTTGAGACTAGCGAGCTACAATGAGCAGTTCTTC. It codes for CASGLRLASYNEQFF.